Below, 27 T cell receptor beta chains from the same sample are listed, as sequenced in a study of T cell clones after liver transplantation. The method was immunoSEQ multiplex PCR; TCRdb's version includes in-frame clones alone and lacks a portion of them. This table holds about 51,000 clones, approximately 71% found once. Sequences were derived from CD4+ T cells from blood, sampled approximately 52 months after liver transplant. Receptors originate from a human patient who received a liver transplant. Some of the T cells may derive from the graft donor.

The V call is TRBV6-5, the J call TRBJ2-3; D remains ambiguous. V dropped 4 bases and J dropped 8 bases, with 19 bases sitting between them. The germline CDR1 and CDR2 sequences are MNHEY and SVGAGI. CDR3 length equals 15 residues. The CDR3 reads CASSLMGIGLGTQYF. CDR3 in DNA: TGTGCCAGCAGTTTAATGGGTATTGGCCTCGGTACGCAGTATTTT.

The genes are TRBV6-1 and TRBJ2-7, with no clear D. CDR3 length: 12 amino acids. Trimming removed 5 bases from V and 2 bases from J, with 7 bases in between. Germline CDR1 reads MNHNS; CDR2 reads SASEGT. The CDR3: CASSHFTYEQYF. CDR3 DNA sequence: TGTGCCAGCAGTCATTTTACCTACGAGCAGTACTTC.

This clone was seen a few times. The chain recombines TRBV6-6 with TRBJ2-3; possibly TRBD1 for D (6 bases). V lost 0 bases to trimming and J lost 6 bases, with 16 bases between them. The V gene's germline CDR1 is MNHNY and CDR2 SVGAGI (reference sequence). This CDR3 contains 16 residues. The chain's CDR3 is CASSYSGGDRSDTQYF. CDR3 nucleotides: TGTGCCAGCAGTTACTCAGGGGGTGACCGGTCCGATACGCAGTATTTT.

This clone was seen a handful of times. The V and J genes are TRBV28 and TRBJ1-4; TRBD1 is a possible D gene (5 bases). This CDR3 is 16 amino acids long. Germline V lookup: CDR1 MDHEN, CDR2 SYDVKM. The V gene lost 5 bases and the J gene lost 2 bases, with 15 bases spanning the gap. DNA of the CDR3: TGTGCCAGCAGTGACGCAGGGTTGGCCACTAATGAAAAACTGTTTTTT. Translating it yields CASSDAGLATNEKLFF.

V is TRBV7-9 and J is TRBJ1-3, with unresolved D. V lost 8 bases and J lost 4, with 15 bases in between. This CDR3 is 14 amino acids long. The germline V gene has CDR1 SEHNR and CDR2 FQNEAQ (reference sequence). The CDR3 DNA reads TGTGCCAGCCGAGGGAATGCGGCCGGAAACACCATATATTTT. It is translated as CASRGNAAGNTIYF. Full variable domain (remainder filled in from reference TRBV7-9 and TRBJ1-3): DTGVSQNPRHKITKRGQNVTFRCDPISEHNRLYWYRQTLGQGPEFLTYFQNEAQLEKSRLLSDRFSAERPKGSFSTLEIQRTEQGDSAMYLCASRGNAAGNTIYFGEGSWLTVV.

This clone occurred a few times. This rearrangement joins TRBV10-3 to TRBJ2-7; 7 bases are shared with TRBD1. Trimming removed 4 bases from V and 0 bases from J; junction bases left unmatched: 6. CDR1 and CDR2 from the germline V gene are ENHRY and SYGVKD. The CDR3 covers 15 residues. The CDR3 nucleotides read TGTGCCATCAGTGGTTCGGACAGGAGCTCCTACGAGCAGTACTTC. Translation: CAISGSDRSSYEQYF.

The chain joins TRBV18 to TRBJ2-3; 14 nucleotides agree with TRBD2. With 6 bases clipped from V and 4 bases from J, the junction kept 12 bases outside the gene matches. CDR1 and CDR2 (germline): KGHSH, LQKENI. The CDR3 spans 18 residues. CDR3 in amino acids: CASSLGLAGAFVADTQYF. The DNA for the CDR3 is TGTGCCAGCTCGCTGGGACTAGCGGGGGCCTTTGTCGCAGATACGCAGTATTTT.

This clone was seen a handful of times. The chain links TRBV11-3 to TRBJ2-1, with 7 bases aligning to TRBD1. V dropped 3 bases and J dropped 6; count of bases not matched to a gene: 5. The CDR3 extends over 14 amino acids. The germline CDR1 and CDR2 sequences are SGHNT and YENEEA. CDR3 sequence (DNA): TGTGCCAGCAGCTTCCCCCGACAGGGCAATGAGCAGTTCTTC. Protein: CASSFPRQGNEQFF. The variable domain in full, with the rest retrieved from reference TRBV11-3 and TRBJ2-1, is EAGVVQSPRYKIIEKKQPVAFWCNPISGHNTLYWYLQNLGQGPELLIRYENEEAVDDSQLPKDRFSAERLKGVDSTLKIQPAELGDSAVYLCASSFPRQGNEQFFGPGTRLTVL.

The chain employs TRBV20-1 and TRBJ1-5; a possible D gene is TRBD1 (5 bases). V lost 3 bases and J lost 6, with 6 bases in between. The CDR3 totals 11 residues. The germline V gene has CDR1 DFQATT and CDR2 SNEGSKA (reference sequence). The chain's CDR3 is CSASGGQPQHF. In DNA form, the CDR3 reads TGCAGTGCTAGCGGGGGTCAGCCCCAGCATTTT.

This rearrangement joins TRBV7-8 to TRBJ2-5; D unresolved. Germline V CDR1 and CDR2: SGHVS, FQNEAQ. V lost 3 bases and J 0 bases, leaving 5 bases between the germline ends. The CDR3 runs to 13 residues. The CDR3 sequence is CASSFSNQETQYF. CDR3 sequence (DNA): TGTGCCAGCAGCTTTAGTAACCAAGAGACCCAGTACTTC.

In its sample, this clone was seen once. In DNA, the CDR3 is TGTGCCAGCAGTTCCCCCGGGACCGGCTATGGCTACACCTTC. Residues: CASSSPGTGYGYTF. The chain combines TRBV6-5 with TRBJ1-2, with a weak D call TRBD1 (5 bases). CDR3 size: 14 residues. Trimming took 4 bases from V and 4 from J, leaving 13 bases between them. Germline assignment: CDR1 MNHEY and CDR2 SVGAGI.

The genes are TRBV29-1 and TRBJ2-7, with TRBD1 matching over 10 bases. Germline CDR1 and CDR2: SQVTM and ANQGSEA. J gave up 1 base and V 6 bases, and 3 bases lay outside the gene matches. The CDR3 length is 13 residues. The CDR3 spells CSVGQGRSYEQYF. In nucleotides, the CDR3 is TGCAGCGTGGGACAGGGGAGGTCCTACGAGCAGTACTTC.

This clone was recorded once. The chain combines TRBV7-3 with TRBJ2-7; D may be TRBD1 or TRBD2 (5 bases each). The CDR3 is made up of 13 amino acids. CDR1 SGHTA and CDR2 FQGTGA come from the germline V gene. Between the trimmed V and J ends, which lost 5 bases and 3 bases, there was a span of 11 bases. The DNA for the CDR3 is TGTGCCAGCAGCATGGGACGGAACTACGAGCAGTACTTC. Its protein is CASSMGRNYEQYF.

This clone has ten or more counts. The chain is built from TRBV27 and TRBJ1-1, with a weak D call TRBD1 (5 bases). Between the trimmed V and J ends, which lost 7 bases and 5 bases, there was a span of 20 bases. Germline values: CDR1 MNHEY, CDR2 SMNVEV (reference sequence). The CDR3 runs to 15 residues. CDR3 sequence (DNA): TGTGCCAGCACCCCCCGAGGGGCGCGGGGGACTGAAGCTTTCTTT. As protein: CASTPRGARGTEAFF.

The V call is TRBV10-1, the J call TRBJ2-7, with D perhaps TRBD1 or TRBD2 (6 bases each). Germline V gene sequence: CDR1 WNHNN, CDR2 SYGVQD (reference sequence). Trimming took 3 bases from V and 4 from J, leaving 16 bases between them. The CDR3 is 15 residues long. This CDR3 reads CASSDGGGPPYEQYF. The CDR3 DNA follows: TGCGCCAGCAGTGACGGAGGGGGTCCTCCTTACGAGCAGTACTTC.

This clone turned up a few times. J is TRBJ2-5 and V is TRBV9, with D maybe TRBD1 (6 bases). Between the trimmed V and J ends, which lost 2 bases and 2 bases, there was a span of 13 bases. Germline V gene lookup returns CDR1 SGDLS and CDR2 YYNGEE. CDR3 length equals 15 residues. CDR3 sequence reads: CASSVHWGQQETQYF. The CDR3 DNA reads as TGTGCCAGCAGCGTTCACTGGGGGCAGCAAGAGACCCAGTACTTC.

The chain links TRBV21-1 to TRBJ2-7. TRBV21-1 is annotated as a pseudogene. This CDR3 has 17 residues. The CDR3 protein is CASSKAVGQALSYEQYF. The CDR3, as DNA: TGTGCCAGCAGCAAAGCGGTCGGGCAGGCTCTCTCCTACGAGCAGTACTTC.

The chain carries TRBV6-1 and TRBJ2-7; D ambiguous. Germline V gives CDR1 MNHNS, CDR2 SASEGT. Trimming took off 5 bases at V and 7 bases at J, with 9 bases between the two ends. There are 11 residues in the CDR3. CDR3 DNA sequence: TGTGCCAGCAGTTTTCAGTGGGAGCAGTACTTC. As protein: CASSFQWEQYF.

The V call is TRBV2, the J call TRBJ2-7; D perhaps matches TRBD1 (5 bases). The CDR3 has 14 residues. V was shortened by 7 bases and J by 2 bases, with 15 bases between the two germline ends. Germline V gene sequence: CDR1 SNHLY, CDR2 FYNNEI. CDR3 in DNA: TGTGCCAGCAATAGTATCCAGGGCCCCTACGAGCAGTACTTC. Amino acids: CASNSIQGPYEQYF.

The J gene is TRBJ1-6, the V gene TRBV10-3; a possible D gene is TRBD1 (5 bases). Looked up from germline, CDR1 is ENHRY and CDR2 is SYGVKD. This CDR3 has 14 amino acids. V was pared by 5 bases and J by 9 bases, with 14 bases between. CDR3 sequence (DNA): TGTGCCATCAGTCCACCCGGCAGGGCTTCACCCCTCCACTTT. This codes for CAISPPGRASPLHF.

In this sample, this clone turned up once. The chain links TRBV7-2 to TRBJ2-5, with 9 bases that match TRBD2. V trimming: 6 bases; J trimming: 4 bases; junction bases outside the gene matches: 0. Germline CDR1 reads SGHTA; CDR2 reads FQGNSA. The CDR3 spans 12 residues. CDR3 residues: CASRAGGETQYF. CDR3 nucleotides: TGTGCCAGCAGAGCGGGGGGAGAGACCCAGTACTTC.

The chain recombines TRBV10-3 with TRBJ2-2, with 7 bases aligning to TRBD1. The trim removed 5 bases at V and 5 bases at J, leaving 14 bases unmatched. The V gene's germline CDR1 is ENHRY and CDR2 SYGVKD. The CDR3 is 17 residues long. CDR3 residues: CAISLEQGRGTTGELFF. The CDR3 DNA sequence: TGTGCCATCAGTCTCGAACAGGGGAGAGGTACAACCGGGGAGCTGTTTTTT.

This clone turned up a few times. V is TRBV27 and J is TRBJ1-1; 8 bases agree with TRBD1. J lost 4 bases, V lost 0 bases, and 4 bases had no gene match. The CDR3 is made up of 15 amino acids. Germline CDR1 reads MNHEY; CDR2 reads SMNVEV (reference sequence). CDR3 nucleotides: TGTGCCAGCAGTTTATCAGGACAGGGCCCCACTGAAGCTTTCTTT. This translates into CASSLSGQGPTEAFF.

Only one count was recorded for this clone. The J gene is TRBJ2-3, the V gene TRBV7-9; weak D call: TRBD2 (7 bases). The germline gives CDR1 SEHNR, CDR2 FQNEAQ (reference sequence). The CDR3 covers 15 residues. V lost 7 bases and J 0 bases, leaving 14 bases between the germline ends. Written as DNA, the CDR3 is TGTGCCAGCAACTCGGGGGGCAGGAGCACAGATACGCAGTATTTT. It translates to CASNSGGRSTDTQYF. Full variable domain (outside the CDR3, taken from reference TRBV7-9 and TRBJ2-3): DTGVSQNPRHKITKRGQNVTFRCDPISEHNRLYWYRQTLGQGPEFLTYFQNEAQLEKSRLLSDRFSAERPKGSFSTLEIQRTEQGDSAMYLCASNSGGRSTDTQYFGPGTRLTVL.

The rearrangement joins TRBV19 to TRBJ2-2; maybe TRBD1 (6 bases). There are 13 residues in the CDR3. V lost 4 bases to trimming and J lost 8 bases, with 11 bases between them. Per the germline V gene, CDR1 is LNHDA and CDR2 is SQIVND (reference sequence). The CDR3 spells CASSTQGTGELFF. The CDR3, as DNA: TGTGCCAGTAGTACACAGGGTACGGGGGAGCTGTTTTTT.

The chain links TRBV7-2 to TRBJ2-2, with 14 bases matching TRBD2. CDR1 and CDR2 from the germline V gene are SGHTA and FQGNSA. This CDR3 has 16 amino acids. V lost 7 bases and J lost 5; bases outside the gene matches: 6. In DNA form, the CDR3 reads TGTGCCAGCACCCCGACTAGCGGGGGGGAGACCGGGGAGCTGTTTTTT. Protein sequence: CASTPTSGGETGELFF.

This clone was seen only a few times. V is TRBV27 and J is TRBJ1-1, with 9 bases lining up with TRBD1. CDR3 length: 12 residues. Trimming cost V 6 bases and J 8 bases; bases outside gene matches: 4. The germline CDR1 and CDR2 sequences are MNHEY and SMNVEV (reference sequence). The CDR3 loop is CASRDTGGEAFF. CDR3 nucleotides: TGTGCCAGCAGGGACACAGGGGGCGAAGCTTTCTTT.